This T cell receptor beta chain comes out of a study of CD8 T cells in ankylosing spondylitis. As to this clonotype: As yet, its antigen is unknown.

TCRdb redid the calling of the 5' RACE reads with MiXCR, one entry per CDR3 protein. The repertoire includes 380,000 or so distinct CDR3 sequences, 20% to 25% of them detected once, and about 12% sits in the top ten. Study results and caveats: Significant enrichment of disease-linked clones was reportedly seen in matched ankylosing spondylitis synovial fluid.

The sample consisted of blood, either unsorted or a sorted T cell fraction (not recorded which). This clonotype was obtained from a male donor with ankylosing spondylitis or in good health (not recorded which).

In nucleotides, the CDR3 is TGTGCCAGCAGCCCCGTATACCCCGACGAGCAGTACTTC. Translating gives CASSPVYPDEQYF. The V call is TRBV27, the J call TRBJ2-7; the D is unclear. Germline V CDR1 and CDR2: MNHEY, SMNVEV (reference sequence). Trimming removed 6 bases at V and 5 bases at J, with 14 bases between. CDR3 length: 13 residues.